This TCR beta chain was captured in a study of CD8 T cells in Susac syndrome. After extraction with the RNeasy kit, roughly 0.5 to 1 ug of the RNA was reverse transcribed using random hexamers. By means of immunoSEQ multiplex PCR, TCR beta CDR3 spanning 54 Vbeta and 13 Jbeta underwent amplification. TCRdb passed the immunoSEQ multiplex PCR reads through MiXCR, listing each CDR3 protein once. The data hold about 160,000 distinct CDR3 sequences, with 92% observed a single time. The CD8+ and CD4+ T cells were negatively isolated, with the TEMRA cells enriched by FACS. The CDR3 runs 11 residues. The germline V gene has CDR1 SNHLY and CDR2 FYNNEI. Trimming at V came to 3 bases and at J to 9 bases, leaving 2 bases not matched to a gene.

The sample taken for sequencing was CD4+ T cells from PBMCs. The TCR was taken from a human donor in good health. This sequence joins TRBV2 and TRBJ2-7; 7 bases are shared with TRBD1. The CDR3 region has the DNA TGTGCCAGCAGTGAGTGGACAGGGCAGTACTTC. The encoded protein is CASSEWTGQYF.